These 14 T cell receptor beta chains originate from one sample sequenced in a study of STAT5B mutations in CD4+ large granular lymphocyte leukemia. Method: immunoSEQ multiplex PCR; TCRdb's copy keeps in-frame clones and lacks some. The sample consists of around 50,000 clones, around 81% of them appearing once. Sequenced material: CD4+ T cells from blood buffy coats. Source of these receptors: a human donor in good health.

The chain uses TRBV11-1 and TRBJ2-3, with no clear D. The CDR3 loop spans 15 amino acids. CDR1 SGHAT and CDR2 FQDESV come from the germline V gene (reference sequence). The V end was cut by 2 bases, the J end by 0 bases, with 9 bases between. The chain's CDR3 is CASSLQSGSTDTQYF. The CDR3, as DNA: TGTGCCAGCAGCTTACAATCCGGAAGCACAGATACGCAGTATTTT.

The genes are TRBV6-1 and TRBJ1-1; tentatively, D is TRBD1 (5 bases). Trimming stripped 2 bases from V and 2 bases from J, with 9 bases between. The CDR3 is 14 residues long. Germline V gene sequence: CDR1 MNHNS, CDR2 SASEGT. The CDR3 nucleotides read TGTGCCAGCAGTGAACGGGGGGTTAACACTGAAGCTTTCTTT. This translates into CASSERGVNTEAFF.

This clone was counted only a few times. CDR3 nucleotide sequence: TGTGCCAGCATCCGGGACTTCTCCTTTTCACCCCTCCACTTT. It is translated as CASIRDFSFSPLHF. V is TRBV2 and J is TRBJ1-6, with D possibly TRBD1 on 5 matching bases. The CDR3 runs to 14 residues. Germline values: CDR1 SNHLY, CDR2 FYNNEI. Trimming removed 7 bases from V and 9 bases from J, with 16 bases in between.

This clone was picked up a small number of times. This chain uses TRBV19 with TRBJ1-5, with 11 positions matching TRBD1. The CDR3 length is 16 residues. CDR1 and CDR2 from the germline V gene are LNHDA and SQIVND (reference sequence). V was clipped by 0 bases and J by 7 bases; unmatched bases: 5. DNA for the CDR3: TGTGCCAGTAGTATAGATGGGACAGGGGGTTCACAGCCCCAGCATTTT. It yields the protein CASSIDGTGGSQPQHF.

About this clone: This specimen includes other DNA sequences encoding the same CDR3. This chain joins TRBV30 and TRBJ2-7, with D perhaps matching TRBD1 or TRBD2 (6 bases each). Germline V CDR1 and CDR2: GTSNPN, SVGIG (reference sequence). The CDR3 runs to 14 residues. V lost 0 bases, J lost 4 bases, and 13 bases lay in between. CDR3 nucleotide sequence: TGTGCCTGGAGTGTGTCACAGGGAGGATACGAGCAGTACTTC. Protein: CAWSVSQGGYEQYF.

This sequence joins TRBV30 and TRBJ1-6; 7 nucleotides agree with TRBD1. With V trimmed by 5 bases and J by 0 bases, 4 bases remained unmatched. CDR3 length: 15 amino acids. The germline CDR1 and CDR2 sequences are GTSNPN and SVGIG (reference sequence). CDR3 nucleotide sequence: TGTGCCTGGGCGGACAGGAGCTCCTATAATTCACCCCTCCACTTT. Residues: CAWADRSSYNSPLHF.

This clone was seen a handful of times. The chain employs TRBV4-1 and TRBJ2-1; a weak D match, TRBD1 (5 bases). Trimming removed 6 bases from V and 0 bases from J, with 21 bases in between. The CDR3 extends over 18 amino acids. Germline lookup yields CDR1 MGHRA and CDR2 YSYEKL. The DNA of the CDR3 is TGCGCCAGCAGACGAGTAGGGGCGCGGTCGAGCTCCTACAATGAGCAGTTCTTC. The encoded protein is CASRRVGARSSSYNEQFF.

The chain has TRBV5-1 and TRBJ1-6; D unresolved. V lost 0 bases and J lost 8, with 6 bases in between. Germline V CDR1 and CDR2: SGHRS, YFSETQ. The CDR3 totals 13 residues. The CDR3 DNA is TGCGCCAGCAGCTTGGCCGGGGATTCACCCCTCCACTTT. It codes for CASSLAGDSPLHF.

The rearrangement links TRBV5-1 to TRBJ1-2; 7 bases match TRBD1. From germline, CDR1 is SGHRS and CDR2 YFSETQ. This CDR3 is built from 14 residues. After removal of 4 bases from V and 6 bases from J, the junction contained 9 bases not matched to a gene. Written as DNA, the CDR3 is TGCGCCAGCAGCCCACAAAGAGACAGGGATGGCTACACCTTC. Translation: CASSPQRDRDGYTF.

The chain joins TRBV28 to TRBJ1-4; tentative D call: TRBD1 (6 bases). V was trimmed by 5 bases and J by 9 bases, leaving 22 bases between them. The CDR3 is 16 amino acids. CDR1 is MDHEN, CDR2 SYDVKM, per germline. The CDR3 is CASSRTQAGGSQKLFF. The CDR3 DNA sequence: TGTGCCAGCAGTCGAACTCAGGCGGGGGGCTCACAAAAACTGTTTTTT. The full variable domain, its missing parts supplied by reference TRBV28 and TRBJ1-4, is DVKVTQSSRYLVKRTGEKVFLECVQDMDHENMFWYRQDPGLGLRLIYFSYDVKMKEKGDIPEGYSVSREKKERFSLILESASTNQTSMYLCASSRTQAGGSQKLFFGSGTQLSVL.

The chain recombines TRBV10-3 with TRBJ1-2; 8 bases are a match to TRBD1. Germline loops: CDR1 ENHRY, CDR2 SYGVKD. CDR3 length: 15 amino acids. Unmatched junction bases numbered 10, after V lost 7 bases and J lost 3 bases. The CDR3 is CAITEQGVSDYGYTF. The CDR3 DNA reads TGTGCCATCACCGAACAGGGGGTTTCTGACTATGGCTACACCTTC.

This clone was observed a few times. The chain carries TRBV10-1 and TRBJ2-7; 10 positions agree with TRBD1. CDR3 length: 14 amino acids. CDR1 and CDR2 from the germline V gene are WNHNN and SYGVQD (reference sequence). V gave up 6 bases and J gave up 5 bases; unmatched junction bases: 7. CDR3 sequence reads: CASSRTGGTHEQYF. DNA of the CDR3: TGCGCCAGCAGCCGGACAGGGGGAACCCACGAGCAGTACTTC.

This chain connects TRBV5-4 to TRBJ1-5, with 7 bases fitting TRBD1. CDR1 is SGHNT, CDR2 YYREEE, per germline (reference sequence). The length of the CDR3 is 13 residues. The CDR3 bases are TGTGCGTATGGCCATCAGGGGGGTCAGCCCCAGCATTTT. It codes for CAYGHQGGQPQHF.

V gene TRBV6-5 combines with J gene TRBJ2-7, with 7 nucleotides matching TRBD1. This CDR3 has 14 amino acids. The V gene end was trimmed by 5 bases and the J gene end by 1 base; junction bases not matched to a gene: 5. CDR1 and CDR2 from the germline V gene are MNHEY and SVGAGI. The CDR3 spells CASSPDRTSYEQYF. The CDR3 DNA reads TGTGCCAGCAGTCCGGACAGGACATCCTACGAGCAGTACTTC.